The following is a TCR beta chain sequence with its context. As processed by the authors: It was from reference gene primer amplification that nucleated cell counts were estimated. Generated by immunoSEQ multiplex PCR, the TCRdb table keeps only in-frame clones and is missing some. From that table come the V and J calls and clone size; the DNA was used to work out D and trimming. Of about 100,000 clones in the sample, 75% to 90% were seen once. J lost 0 bases, V lost 0 bases, and 5 bases had no gene match. Germline CDR1 reads SGHRS; CDR2 reads YFSETQ. The CDR3 sequence is 18 residues long. This entry is derived from a study of blood T cell repertoires in COVID-19. Study background: Donors in the United States, Italy and Spain gave samples during acute or convalescent COVID-19.

The chain joins TRBV5-1 to TRBJ2-1; 11 bases align to TRBD1. The sequenced material came from peripheral blood. The sequence was collected from a woman aged 80 or older with acute or convalescent COVID-19. The CDR3 DNA sequence: TGCGCCAGCAGCTTGGCCGGGACAGGGGGTAGCTCCTACAATGAGCAGTTCTTC. Protein sequence: CASSLAGTGGSSYNEQFF.